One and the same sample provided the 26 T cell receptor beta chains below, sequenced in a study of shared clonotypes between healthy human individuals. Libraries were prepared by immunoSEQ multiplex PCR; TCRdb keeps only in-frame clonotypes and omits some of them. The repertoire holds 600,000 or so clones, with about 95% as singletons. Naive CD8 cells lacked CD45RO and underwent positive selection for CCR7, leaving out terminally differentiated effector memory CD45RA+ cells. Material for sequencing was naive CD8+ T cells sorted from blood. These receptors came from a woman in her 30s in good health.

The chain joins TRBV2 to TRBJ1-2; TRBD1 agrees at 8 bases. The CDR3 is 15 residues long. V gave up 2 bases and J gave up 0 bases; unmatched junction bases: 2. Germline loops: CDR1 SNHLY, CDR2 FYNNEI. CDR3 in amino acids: CASSEPDRANYGYTF. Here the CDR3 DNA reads TGTGCCAGCAGTGAACCGGACAGGGCTAACTATGGCTACACCTTC.

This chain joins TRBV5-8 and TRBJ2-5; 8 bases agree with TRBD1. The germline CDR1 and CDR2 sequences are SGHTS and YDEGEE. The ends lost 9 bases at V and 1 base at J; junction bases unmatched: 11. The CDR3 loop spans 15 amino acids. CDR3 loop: CAISRGQGGQETQYF. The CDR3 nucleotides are TGTGCCATTTCCAGGGGGCAAGGAGGCCAAGAGACCCAGTACTTC. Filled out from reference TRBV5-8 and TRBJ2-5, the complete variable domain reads EAGVTQSPTHLIKTRGQQATLRCSPISGHTSVYWYQQALGLGLQFLLWYDEGEERNRGNFPPRFSGRQFPNYSSELNVNALELEDSALYLCAISRGQGGQETQYFGPGTRLLVL.

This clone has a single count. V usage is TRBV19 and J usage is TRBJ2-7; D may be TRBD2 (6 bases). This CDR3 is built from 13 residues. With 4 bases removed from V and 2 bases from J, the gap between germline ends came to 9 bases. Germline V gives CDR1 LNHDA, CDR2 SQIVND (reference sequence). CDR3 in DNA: TGTGCCAGTAGTAGGAGGGAGGCCTACGAGCAGTACTTC. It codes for CASSRREAYEQYF.

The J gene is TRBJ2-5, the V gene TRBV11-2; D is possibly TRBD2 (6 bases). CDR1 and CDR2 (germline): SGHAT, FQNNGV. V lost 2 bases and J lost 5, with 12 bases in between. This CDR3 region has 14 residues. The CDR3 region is CASSLPGVRETQYF. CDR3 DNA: TGTGCCAGCAGCTTACCGGGAGTAAGGGAGACCCAGTACTTC.

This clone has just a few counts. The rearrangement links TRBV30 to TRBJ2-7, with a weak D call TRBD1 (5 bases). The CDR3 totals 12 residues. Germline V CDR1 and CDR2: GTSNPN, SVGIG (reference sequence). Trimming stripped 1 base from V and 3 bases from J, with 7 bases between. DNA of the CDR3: TGTGCCTGGAGTGGACAGTACTACGAGCAGTACTTC. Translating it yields CAWSGQYYEQYF.

The CDR3 DNA follows: TGTGCCAGCAGCTACGGACAGGGTCACACCATATATTTT. This encodes CASSYGQGHTIYF. The chain recombines TRBV7-8 with TRBJ1-3, with 8 bases that match TRBD1. CDR3 size: 13 residues. Trimming cost V 4 bases and J 8 bases; bases outside gene matches: 4. CDR1 is SGHVS and CDR2 is FQNEAQ in the germline V gene.

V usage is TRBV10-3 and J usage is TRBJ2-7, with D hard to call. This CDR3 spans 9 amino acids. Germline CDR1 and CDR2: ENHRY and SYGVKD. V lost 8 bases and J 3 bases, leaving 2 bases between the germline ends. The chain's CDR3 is CAIGYEQYF. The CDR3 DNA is TGTGCCATCGGCTACGAGCAGTACTTC.

The CDR3 loop is CAISQGLNTEAFF. CDR3 nucleotide sequence: TGTGCCATCAGTCAGGGCTTGAACACTGAAGCTTTCTTT. The chain has TRBV10-3 and TRBJ1-1; perhaps TRBD1 as D (5 bases). This CDR3 comprises 13 residues. V gave up 5 bases and J gave up 0 bases, with 7 bases separating them. CDR1 ENHRY and CDR2 SYGVKD come from the germline V gene.

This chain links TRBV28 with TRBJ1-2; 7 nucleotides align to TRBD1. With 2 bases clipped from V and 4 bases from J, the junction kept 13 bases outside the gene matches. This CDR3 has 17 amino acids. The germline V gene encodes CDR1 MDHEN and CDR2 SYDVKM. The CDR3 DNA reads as TGTGCCAGCAGTTTAGTTGAGGGGGCCTCCCGGAGCTATGGCTACACCTTC. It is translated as CASSLVEGASRSYGYTF.

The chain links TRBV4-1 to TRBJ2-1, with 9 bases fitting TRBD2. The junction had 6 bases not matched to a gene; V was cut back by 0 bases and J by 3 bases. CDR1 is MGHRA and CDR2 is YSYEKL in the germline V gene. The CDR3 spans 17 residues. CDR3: CASSQDLLAGYYNEQFF. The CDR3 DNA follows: TGCGCCAGCAGCCAAGATTTGCTAGCGGGATACTACAATGAGCAGTTCTTC.

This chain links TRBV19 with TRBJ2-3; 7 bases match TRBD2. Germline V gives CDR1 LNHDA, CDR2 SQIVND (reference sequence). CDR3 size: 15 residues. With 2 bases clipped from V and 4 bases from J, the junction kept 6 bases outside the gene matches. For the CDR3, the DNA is TGTGCCAGTAGTATACAGACTAGCTACGCAGATACGCAGTATTTT. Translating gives CASSIQTSYADTQYF.

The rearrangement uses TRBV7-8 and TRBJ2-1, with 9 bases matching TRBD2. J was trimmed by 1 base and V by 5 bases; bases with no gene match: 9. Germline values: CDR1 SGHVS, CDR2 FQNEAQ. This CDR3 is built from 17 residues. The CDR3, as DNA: TGTGCCAGCAGCCCCGAAGGGCTAGCGGGGTCCTACAATGAGCAGTTCTTC. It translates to CASSPEGLAGSYNEQFF.

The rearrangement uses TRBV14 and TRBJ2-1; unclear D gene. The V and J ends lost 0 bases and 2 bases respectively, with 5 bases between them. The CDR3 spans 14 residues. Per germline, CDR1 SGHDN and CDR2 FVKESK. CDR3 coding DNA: TGTGCCAGCAGCCAAGACGGAGCCTACAATGAGCAGTTCTTC. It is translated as CASSQDGAYNEQFF.

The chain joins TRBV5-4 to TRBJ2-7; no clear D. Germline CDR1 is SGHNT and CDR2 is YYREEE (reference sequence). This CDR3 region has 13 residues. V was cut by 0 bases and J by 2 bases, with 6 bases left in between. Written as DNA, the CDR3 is TGTGCCAGCAGCTTGGGCCCAGCCTACGAGCAGTACTTC. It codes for CASSLGPAYEQYF. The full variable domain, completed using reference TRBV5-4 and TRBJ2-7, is ETGVTQSPTHLIKTRGQQVTLRCSSQSGHNTVSWYQQALGQGPQFIFQYYREEENGRGNFPPRFSGLQFPNYSSELNVNALELDDSALYLCASSLGPAYEQYFGPGTRLTVT.

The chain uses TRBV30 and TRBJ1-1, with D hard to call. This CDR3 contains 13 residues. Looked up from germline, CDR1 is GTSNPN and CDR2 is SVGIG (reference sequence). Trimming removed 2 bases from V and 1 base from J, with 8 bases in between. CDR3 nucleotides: TGTGCCTGGAGTTGGACGGGGAACACTGAAGCTTTCTTT. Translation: CAWSWTGNTEAFF. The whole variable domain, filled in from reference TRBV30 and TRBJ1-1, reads SQTIHQWPATLVQPVGSPLSLECTVEGTSNPNLYWYRQAAGRGLQLLFYSVGIGQISSEVPQNLSASRPQDRQFILSSKKLLLSDSGFYLCAWSWTGNTEAFFGQGTRLTVV.

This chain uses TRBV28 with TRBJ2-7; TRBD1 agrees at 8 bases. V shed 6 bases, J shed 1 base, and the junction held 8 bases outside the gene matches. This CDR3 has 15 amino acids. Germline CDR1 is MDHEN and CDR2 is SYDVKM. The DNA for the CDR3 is TGTGCCAGCAGATACACGACAGGGGCGTCCTACGAGCAGTACTTC. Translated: CASRYTTGASYEQYF. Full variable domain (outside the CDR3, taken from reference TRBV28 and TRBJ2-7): DVKVTQSSRYLVKRTGEKVFLECVQDMDHENMFWYRQDPGLGLRLIYFSYDVKMKEKGDIPEGYSVSREKKERFSLILESASTNQTSMYLCASRYTTGASYEQYFGPGTRLTVT.

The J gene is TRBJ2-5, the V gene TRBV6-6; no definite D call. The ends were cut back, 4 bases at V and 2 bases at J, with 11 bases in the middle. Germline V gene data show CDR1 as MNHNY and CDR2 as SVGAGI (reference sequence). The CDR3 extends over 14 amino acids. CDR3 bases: TGTGCCAGCAGTTCCCTCCGAGGACAAGAGACCCAGTACTTC. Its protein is CASSSLRGQETQYF.

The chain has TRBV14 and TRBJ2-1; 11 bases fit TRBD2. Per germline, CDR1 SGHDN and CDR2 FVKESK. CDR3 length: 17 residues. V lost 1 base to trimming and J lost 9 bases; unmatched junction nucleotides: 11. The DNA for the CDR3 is TGTGCCAGCAGCCAAGGGCGGGCTAGCGGGAGGTACGGTGAGCAGTTCTTC. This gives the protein CASSQGRASGRYGEQFF.

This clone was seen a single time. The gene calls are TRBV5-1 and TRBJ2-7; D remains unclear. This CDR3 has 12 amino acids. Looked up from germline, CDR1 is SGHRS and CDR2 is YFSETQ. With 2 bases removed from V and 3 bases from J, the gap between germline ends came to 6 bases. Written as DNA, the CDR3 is TGCGCCAGCAGCTTCGGCAACTACGAGCAGTACTTC. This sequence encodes CASSFGNYEQYF.

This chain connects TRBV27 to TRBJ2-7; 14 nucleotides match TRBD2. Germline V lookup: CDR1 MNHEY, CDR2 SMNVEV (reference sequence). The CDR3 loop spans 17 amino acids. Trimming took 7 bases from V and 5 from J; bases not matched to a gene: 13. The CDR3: CASTPTSGRAFYHEQYF. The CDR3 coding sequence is TGTGCCAGCACCCCGACTAGCGGGAGGGCCTTTTATCACGAGCAGTACTTC.

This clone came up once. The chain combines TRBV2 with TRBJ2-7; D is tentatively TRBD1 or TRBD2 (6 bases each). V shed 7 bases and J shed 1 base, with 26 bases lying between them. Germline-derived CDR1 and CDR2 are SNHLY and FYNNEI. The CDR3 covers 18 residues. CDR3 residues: CASTPTGAGEVDSYEQYF. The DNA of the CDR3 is TGTGCCAGCACCCCAACGGGGGCTGGGGAAGTTGATTCCTACGAGCAGTACTTC.

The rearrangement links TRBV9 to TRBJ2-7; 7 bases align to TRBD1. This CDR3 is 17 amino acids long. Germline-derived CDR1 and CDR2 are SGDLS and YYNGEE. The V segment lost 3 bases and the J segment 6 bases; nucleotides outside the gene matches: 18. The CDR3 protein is CASSAGLRGQGSSEQYF. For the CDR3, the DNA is TGTGCCAGCAGCGCTGGGTTAAGGGGGCAGGGGAGCTCCGAGCAGTACTTC.

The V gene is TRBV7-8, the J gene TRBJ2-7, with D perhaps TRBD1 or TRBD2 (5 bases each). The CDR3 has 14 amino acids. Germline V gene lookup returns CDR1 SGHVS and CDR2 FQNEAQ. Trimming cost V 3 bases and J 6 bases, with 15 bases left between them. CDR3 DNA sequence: TGTGCCAGCAGCTTCGGGACGCTAGACTCCGAGCAGTACTTC. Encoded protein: CASSFGTLDSEQYF.

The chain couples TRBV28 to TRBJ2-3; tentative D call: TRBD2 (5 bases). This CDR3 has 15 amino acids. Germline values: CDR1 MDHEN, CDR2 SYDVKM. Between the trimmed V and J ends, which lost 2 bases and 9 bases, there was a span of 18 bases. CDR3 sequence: CASSLGGFYGSTQYF. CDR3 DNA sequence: TGTGCCAGCAGTTTAGGCGGGTTTTACGGTAGCACGCAGTATTTT.

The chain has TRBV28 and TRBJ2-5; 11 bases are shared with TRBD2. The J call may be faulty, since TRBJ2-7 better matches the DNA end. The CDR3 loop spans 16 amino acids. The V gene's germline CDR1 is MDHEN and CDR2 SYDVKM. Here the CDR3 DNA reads TGTGCCAGCAGTTTAGATCTAGCGGGAGGAACTTACGAGCAGTACTTC. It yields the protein CASSLDLAGGTYEQYF.

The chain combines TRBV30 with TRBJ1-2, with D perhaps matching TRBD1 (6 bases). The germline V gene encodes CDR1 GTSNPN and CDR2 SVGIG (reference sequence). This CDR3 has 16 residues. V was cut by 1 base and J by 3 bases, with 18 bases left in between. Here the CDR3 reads CAWSGMELGAYYGYTF. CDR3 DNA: TGTGCCTGGAGTGGTATGGAACTGGGGGCATACTATGGCTACACCTTC.